Described below is a single T cell receptor (beta chain) sequence and its context. Participant reports of clinical history set cohort assignment. Clones were read by immunoSEQ multiplex PCR, and TCRdb kept only the in-frame ones, dropping some. Here the sample spans around 340,000 clones, roughly 85% being singletons. The record originates from a study of blood T cell repertoires in COVID-19. The sequence was obtained from a woman aged 40-49 years with acute COVID-19. The sequencing sample was made of PBMCs or T cells enriched from blood (not recorded which).

CDR3 in amino acids: CASSFTAGGANTGELFF. CDR3 coding DNA: TGTGCCAGCAGCTTTACAGCGGGAGGCGCGAACACCGGGGAGCTGTTTTTT. The chain joins TRBV7-6 to TRBJ2-2, with 9 positions matching TRBD2. Germline lookup yields CDR1 SGHVS and CDR2 FNYEAQ. This CDR3 is 17 amino acids long. The trim removed 3 bases at V and 0 bases at J, leaving 5 bases unmatched.